The 7 T cell receptor beta chains listed next were all sequenced from one sample in a study of identical twins. MiXCR, run by TCRdb on the 5' RACE reads, gives a single entry per CDR3 protein. This sample has 200,000 to 300,000 distinct CDR3 sequences, with roughly 12% found just once. Another study also made use of these data, one on yellow fever vaccine responses in identical twins.

The specimen was memory (CD45RO+) T cells sorted from blood. The receptors shown here come from a woman under 30 in good health.

This clonotype turned up a few times. The V gene is TRBV7-9, the J gene TRBJ1-5; D possibly corresponds to TRBD1 (5 bases). The CDR3 covers 14 residues. V shed 4 bases and J shed 4 bases, with 11 bases lying between them. Germline loops: CDR1 SEHNR, CDR2 FQNEAQ (reference sequence). CDR3 protein: CASSWDAGNQPQHF. The CDR3 bases are TGTGCCAGCAGCTGGGACGCTGGTAATCAGCCCCAGCATTTT. Full variable domain (missing parts from reference TRBV7-9 and TRBJ1-5): DTGVSQNPRHKITKRGQNVTFRCDPISEHNRLYWYRQTLGQGPEFLTYFQNEAQLEKSRLLSDRFSAERPKGSFSTLEIQRTEQGDSAMYLCASSWDAGNQPQHFGDGTRLSIL.

This clonotype was counted many times. The J gene is TRBJ2-3, the V gene TRBV29-1; weak D call: TRBD2 (5 bases). The germline V and J ends were trimmed by 3 bases and 0 bases, with 16 bases remaining between them. This CDR3 contains 16 residues. In germline, CDR1 is SQVTM, CDR2 ANQGSEA. This CDR3 reads CSVEPGRPGSTDTQYF. CDR3 nucleotide sequence: TGCAGCGTTGAGCCGGGGAGACCCGGAAGCACAGATACGCAGTATTTT.

The table lists this clonotype with a few counts. The chain recombines TRBV20-1 with TRBJ1-4, with a weak D call TRBD1 (5 bases). CDR1 DFQATT and CDR2 SNEGSKA come from the germline V gene (reference sequence). V shed 0 bases and J shed 8 bases, with 13 bases lying between them. This CDR3 is 14 amino acids long. Here the CDR3 DNA reads TGCAGTGCTAGAGATGTGGGGCAAAGGGAAAAACTGTTTTTT. This codes for CSARDVGQREKLFF.

In its sample, this clonotype was seen a few times. The V and J genes are TRBV6-2 or TRBV6-3 and TRBJ1-4, with D unresolved. With 2 bases removed from V and 8 bases from J, the gap between germline ends came to 12 bases. The CDR3 has 14 amino acids. CDR1 MNHEY and CDR2 SVGEGT come from the germline V gene. CDR3 sequence: CASSYGGGREKLFF. CDR3 sequence (DNA): TGTGCCAGCAGTTACGGCGGTGGGCGAGAAAAACTGTTTTTT.

The chain employs TRBV3-1 and TRBJ1-3; D unclear. The V end lost 4 bases, the J end lost 4 bases, and 11 bases lay between the germline ends. The CDR3 runs to 14 residues. Germline V gene lookup returns CDR1 LGHDT and CDR2 YNNKEL (reference sequence). CDR3 region: CASSRSGPGNTIYF. The CDR3 bases are TGTGCCAGCAGCCGAAGTGGACCGGGAAACACCATATATTTT.

This clonotype was picked up many times. This chain uses TRBV6-2 or TRBV6-3 with TRBJ2-1; 7 positions match TRBD1. CDR1 MNHEY and CDR2 SVGEGT come from the germline V gene. CDR3 length: 14 residues. Germline trimming cut 2 bases from V and 5 bases from J; bases unmatched to any gene: 3. CDR3 nucleotide sequence: TGTGCCAGCAGTTACGCTGGGACAGACAATGAGCAGTTCTTC. Its protein product is CASSYAGTDNEQFF.

Notes on this clonotype: A much larger clonotype is one base distant, so this may be a read error. V and J are TRBV28 and TRBJ2-7; D gene uncertain. The V end was cut by 4 bases, the J end by 6 bases, with 10 bases between. The CDR3 consists of 12 residues. Germline CDR1 reads MDHEN; CDR2 reads SYDVKM. The CDR3 DNA sequence: TGTGCCAGCAGTTCAGAGACGGGCGAGCAGTACTTC. Protein product: CASSSETGEQYF.